This T cell receptor beta chain comes out of a study of T cell responses to AZD1222 COVID-19 vaccine. Measured with immunoSEQ multiplex PCR; TCRdb has only the in-frame clones, and not every one. The sample lists about 120,000 clones; around 87% were seen once. This CDR3 is built from 15 residues. The ends were cut back, 3 bases at V and 3 bases at J, with 15 bases in the middle. Germline-derived CDR1 and CDR2 are SGHRS and YFSETQ. The sample consisted of peripheral blood, taken on day 0 of AZD1222 vaccination. The chain is built from TRBV5-1 and TRBJ1-1, with a possible D match to TRBD1 (5 bases). The receptor was derived from an adult in good health. This CDR3 reads CASSSSTVDYTEAFF. In DNA form, the CDR3 reads TGCGCCAGCAGCTCGTCGACAGTCGACTACACTGAAGCTTTCTTT.